This note documents a single T cell receptor (beta chain) sequence. V dropped 4 bases and J dropped 4 bases, with 10 bases sitting between them. The CDR3 has 13 residues. Method: immunoSEQ multiplex PCR; TCRdb's copy keeps in-frame clones and lacks some. The sample has 200,000 to 250,000 clones; over 80% are singletons. The sample comes from a study of blood T cell repertoires in COVID-19. Across the study: Italy, Spain and the United States were the sources of the convalescent and acute COVID-19 samples.

The chain joins TRBV12-3 or TRBV12-4 to TRBJ1-2, with TRBD1 as a possible D gene (6 bases). Sequenced sample: peripheral blood. The sequence was obtained from a woman in her 30s with COVID-19, enrolled during active disease. The CDR3 coding sequence is TGTGCCAGCAGTTCCCTGACAGGCTATGGCTACACCTTC. This codes for CASSSLTGYGYTF.